In its sample, the clone carrying this T cell receptor (beta chain) was seen a few times. What it binds is not known. The sample originates from a study of T cell repertoires in cytomegalovirus infection. Across the study: Public TCR beta signatures provided an indication of both CMV infection and a matching HLA type.

Study-level points and caveats: Cumulative public TCR beta family frequency identified carriers of CMV plus the relevant HLA.

Trimming cost V 2 bases and J 2 bases, with 7 bases left between them. The CDR3 has 13 amino acids. Germline CDR1 reads SGHTA; CDR2 reads FQGNSA. TCRdb re-analysed the reads in MiXCR, keeping a single row per CDR3 protein. Here the sample spans about a million distinct CDR3 sequences, around 30% being singletons. The sequence derives from a human donor in good health (CMV status not recorded). Some clones in this sample may be carry-over from other donors' samples. The sample in question was cultured CD8+ T cells from PBMCs, obtained from culture after CMV antigen stimulation. The chain combines TRBV7-2 with TRBJ2-7, with D unresolved. The DNA of the CDR3 is TGTGCCAGCAGCTTAAACAGACCCTACGAGCAGTACTTC. Protein product: CASSLNRPYEQYF.